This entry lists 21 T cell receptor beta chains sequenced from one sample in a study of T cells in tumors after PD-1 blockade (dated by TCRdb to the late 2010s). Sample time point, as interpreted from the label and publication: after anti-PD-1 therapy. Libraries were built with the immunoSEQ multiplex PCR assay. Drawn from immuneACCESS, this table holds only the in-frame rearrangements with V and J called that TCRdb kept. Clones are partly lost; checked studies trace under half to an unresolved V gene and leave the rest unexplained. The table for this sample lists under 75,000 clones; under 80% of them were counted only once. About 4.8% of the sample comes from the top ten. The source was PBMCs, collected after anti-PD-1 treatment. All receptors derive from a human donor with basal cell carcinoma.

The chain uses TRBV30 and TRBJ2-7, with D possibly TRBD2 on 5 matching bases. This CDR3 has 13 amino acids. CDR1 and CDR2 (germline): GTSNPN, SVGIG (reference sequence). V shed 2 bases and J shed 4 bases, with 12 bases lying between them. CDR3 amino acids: CAWSPAGGYEQYF. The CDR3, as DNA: TGTGCCTGGAGTCCGGCGGGCGGGTACGAGCAGTACTTC.

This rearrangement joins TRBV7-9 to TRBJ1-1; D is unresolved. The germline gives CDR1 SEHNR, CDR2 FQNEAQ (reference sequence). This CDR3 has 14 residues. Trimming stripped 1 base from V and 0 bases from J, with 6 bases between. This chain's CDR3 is CASSLGLLNTEAFF. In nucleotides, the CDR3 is TGTGCCAGCAGCTTAGGGCTGTTGAACACTGAAGCTTTCTTT.

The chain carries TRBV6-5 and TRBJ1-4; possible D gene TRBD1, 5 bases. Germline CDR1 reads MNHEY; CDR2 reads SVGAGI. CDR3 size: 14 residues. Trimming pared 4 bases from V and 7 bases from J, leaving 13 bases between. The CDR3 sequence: CASSFRDGLEKLFF. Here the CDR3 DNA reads TGTGCCAGCAGTTTCCGGGACGGCCTTGAAAAACTGTTTTTT.

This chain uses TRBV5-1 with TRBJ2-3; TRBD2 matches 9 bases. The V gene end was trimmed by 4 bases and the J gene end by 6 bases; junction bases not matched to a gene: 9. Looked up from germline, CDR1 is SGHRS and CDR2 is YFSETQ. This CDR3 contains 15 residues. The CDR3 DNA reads TGCGCCAGCAGCCCTAGCGGGGTGGCGGGGGATACGCAGTATTTT. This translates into CASSPSGVAGDTQYF.

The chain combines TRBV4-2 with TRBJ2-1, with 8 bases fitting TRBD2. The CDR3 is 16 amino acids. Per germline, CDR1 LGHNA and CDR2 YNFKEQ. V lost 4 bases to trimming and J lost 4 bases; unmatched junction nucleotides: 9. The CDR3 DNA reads TGTGCCAGCAGCCCCCGGGGAAGCGGGGGATACAATGAGCAGTTCTTC. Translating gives CASSPRGSGGYNEQFF.

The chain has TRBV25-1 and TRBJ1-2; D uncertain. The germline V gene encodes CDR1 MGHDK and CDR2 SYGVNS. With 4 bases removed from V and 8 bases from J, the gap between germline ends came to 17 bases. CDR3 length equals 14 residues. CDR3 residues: CASSGPMAHGGYTF. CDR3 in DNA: TGTGCCAGCAGTGGCCCGATGGCGCACGGGGGCTACACCTTC.

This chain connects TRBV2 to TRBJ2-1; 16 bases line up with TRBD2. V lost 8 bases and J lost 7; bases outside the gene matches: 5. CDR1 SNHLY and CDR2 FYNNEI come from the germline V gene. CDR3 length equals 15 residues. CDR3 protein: CASLSGLAGGNEQFF. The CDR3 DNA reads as TGTGCCAGCCTCTCGGGACTAGCGGGGGGGAATGAGCAGTTCTTC.

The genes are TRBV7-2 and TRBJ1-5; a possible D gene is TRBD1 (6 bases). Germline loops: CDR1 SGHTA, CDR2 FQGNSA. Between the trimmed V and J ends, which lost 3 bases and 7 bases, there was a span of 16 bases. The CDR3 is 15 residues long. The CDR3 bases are TGTGCCAGCAGCTTTGGTGGGGGGCGCGGGCAGCCCCAGCATTTT. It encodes CASSFGGGRGQPQHF.

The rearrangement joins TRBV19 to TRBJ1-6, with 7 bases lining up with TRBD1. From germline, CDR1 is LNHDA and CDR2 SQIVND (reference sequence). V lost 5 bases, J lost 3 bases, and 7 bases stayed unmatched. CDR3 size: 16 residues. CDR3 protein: CASSASTGVYNSPLHF. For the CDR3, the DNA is TGTGCCAGTAGTGCTAGCACAGGGGTCTATAATTCACCCCTCCACTTT.

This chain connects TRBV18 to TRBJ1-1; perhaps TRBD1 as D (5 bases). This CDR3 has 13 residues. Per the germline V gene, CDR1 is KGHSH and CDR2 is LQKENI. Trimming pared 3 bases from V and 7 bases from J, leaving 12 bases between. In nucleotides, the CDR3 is TGTGCCAGCTCACCGCGACAGTCCCATGAAGCTTTCTTT. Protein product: CASSPRQSHEAFF.

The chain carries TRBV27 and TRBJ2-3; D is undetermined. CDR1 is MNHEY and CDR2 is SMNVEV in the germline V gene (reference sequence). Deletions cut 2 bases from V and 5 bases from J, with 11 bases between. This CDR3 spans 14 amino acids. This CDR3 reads CASSLAPPRDTQYF. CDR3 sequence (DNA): TGTGCCAGCAGTTTAGCGCCGCCCCGAGATACGCAGTATTTT.

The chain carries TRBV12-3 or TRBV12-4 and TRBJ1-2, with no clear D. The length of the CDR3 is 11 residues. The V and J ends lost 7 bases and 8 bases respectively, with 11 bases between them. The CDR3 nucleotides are TGTGCCAGCACTTTGGGGTGGGGCTACACCTTC. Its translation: CASTLGWGYTF.

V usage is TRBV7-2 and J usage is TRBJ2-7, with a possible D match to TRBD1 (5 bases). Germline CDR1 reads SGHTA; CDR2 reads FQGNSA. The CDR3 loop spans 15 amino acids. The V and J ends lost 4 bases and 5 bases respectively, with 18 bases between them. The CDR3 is CASSWQGAVENEQYF. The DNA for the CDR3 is TGTGCCAGCAGCTGGCAGGGCGCGGTGGAAAACGAGCAGTACTTC.

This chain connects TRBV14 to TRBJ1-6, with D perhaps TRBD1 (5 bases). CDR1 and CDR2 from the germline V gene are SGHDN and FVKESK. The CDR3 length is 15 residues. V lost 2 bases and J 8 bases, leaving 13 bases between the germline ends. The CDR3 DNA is TGTGCCAGCAGCCAAATAGGGGCCGAGTATTCACCCCTCCACTTT. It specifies CASSQIGAEYSPLHF.

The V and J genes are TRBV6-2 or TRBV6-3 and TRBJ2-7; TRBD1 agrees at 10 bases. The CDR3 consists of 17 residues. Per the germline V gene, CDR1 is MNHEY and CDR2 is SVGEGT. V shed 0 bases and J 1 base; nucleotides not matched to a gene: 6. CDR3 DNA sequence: TGTGCCAGCAGTTACTCGGTCCGGGACAGGGGATCCTACGAGCAGTACTTC. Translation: CASSYSVRDRGSYEQYF.

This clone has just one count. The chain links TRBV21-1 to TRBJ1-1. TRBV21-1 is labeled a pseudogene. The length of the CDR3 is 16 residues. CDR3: CASSPHGRGCDTEAFF. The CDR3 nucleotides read TGTGCCAGCAGCCCCCACGGGCGCGGGTGCGACACTGAAGCTTTCTTT.

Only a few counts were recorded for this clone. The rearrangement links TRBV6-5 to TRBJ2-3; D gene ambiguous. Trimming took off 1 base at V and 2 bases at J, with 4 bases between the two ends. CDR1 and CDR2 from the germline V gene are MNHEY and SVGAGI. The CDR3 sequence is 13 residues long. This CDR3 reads CASSYLATDTQYF. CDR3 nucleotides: TGTGCCAGCAGTTACTTAGCCACAGATACGCAGTATTTT.

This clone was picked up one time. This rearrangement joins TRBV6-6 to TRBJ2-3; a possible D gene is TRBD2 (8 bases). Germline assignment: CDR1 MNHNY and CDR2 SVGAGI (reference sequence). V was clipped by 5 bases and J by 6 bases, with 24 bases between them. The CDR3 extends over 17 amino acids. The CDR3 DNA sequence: TGTGCCAGCAGTCTTTTCCCGGGACAGTCGGGGGGGGATACGCAGTATTTT. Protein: CASSLFPGQSGGDTQYF.

DNA for the CDR3: TGTGCCAGCTCACCAGAGACGGGTTCCCCCAATCAGCCCCAGCATTTT. Encoded protein: CASSPETGSPNQPQHF. The chain employs TRBV18 and TRBJ1-5; D remains unclear. V was clipped by 2 bases and J by 3 bases, with 14 bases between them. Germline V gene data show CDR1 as KGHSH and CDR2 as LQKENI. CDR3 size: 16 residues.

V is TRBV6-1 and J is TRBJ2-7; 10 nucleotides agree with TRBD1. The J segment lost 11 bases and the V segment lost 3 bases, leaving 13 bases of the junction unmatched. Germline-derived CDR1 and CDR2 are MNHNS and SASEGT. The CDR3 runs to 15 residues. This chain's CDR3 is CASSDAGTGVFEKYF. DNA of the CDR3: TGTGCCAGCAGTGATGCCGGGACAGGGGTTTTTGAAAAGTACTTC.

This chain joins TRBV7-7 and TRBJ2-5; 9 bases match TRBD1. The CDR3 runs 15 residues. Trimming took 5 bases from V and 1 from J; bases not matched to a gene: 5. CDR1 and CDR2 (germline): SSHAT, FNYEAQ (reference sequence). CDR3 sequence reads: CASSQRTGAQETQYF. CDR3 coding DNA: TGTGCCAGCAGCCAGCGGACAGGGGCCCAAGAGACCCAGTACTTC.